A single sample is the source of the 28 T cell receptor beta chains below, sequenced in a study of OX40 agonist ivuxolimab in advanced cancers. Some clones are missing from TCRdb's copy, which holds only in-frame ones; the method was immunoSEQ multiplex PCR. In the table there are about 140,000 clones, 93% of which are singletons. The sequencing used CD4+ or CD8+ T cells sorted from blood, collected in a trial of the OX40 agonist ivuxolimab. The receptors shown here come from an adult with an advanced solid tumor such as melanoma, head and neck, liver or kidney cancer.

This sequence joins TRBV7-3 and TRBJ1-1, with TRBD1 identical over 10 bases. CDR3 length: 15 amino acids. V trimming: 5 bases; J trimming: 2 bases; junction bases outside the gene matches: 5. CDR1 is SGHTA, CDR2 FQGTGA, per germline. The CDR3 DNA is TGTGCCAGCAGCCCCGGGACAGGGGCAAACACTGAAGCTTTCTTT. It yields the protein CASSPGTGANTEAFF.

This sequence joins TRBV28 and TRBJ1-1, with D unresolved. Germline V gives CDR1 MDHEN, CDR2 SYDVKM. The germline V and J ends were trimmed by 1 base and 1 base, with 10 bases remaining between them. This CDR3 contains 15 residues. CDR3 region: CASSLYPFGNTEAFF. CDR3 DNA sequence: TGTGCCAGCAGTTTATATCCATTCGGGAACACTGAAGCTTTCTTT.

The genes are TRBV5-8 and TRBJ2-5; D is possibly TRBD1 (5 bases). This CDR3 has 14 residues. Looked up from germline, CDR1 is SGHTS and CDR2 is YDEGEE. V gave up 4 bases and J gave up 4 bases, with 14 bases separating them. The DNA of the CDR3 is TGTGCCAGCAGCCAAGGGCAGGGATCAGAGACCCAGTACTTC. This encodes CASSQGQGSETQYF. The variable domain in full, completed from reference TRBV5-8 and TRBJ2-5, reads EAGVTQSPTHLIKTRGQQATLRCSPISGHTSVYWYQQALGLGLQFLLWYDEGEERNRGNFPPRFSGRQFPNYSSELNVNALELEDSALYLCASSQGQGSETQYFGPGTRLLVL.

The chain recombines TRBV5-6 with TRBJ2-1; weak D call: TRBD1 (6 bases). V was trimmed by 3 bases and J by 9 bases, leaving 10 bases between them. Germline V gene data show CDR1 as SGHDT and CDR2 as YYEEEE. This CDR3 region has 12 residues. CDR3 in DNA: TGTGCCAGCAGCTGGGGGCCGGGTGAGCAGTTCTTC. It is translated as CASSWGPGEQFF. Combining the CDR3 with reference TRBV5-6 and TRBJ2-1 gives the whole variable domain DAGVTQSPTHLIKTRGQQVTLRCSPKSGHDTVSWYQQALGQGPQFIFQYYEEEERQRGNFPDRFSGHQFPNYSSELNVNALLLGDSALYLCASSWGPGEQFFGPGTRLTVL.

The chain links TRBV2 to TRBJ2-7; tentatively, D is TRBD1 (6 bases). Trimming shortened V by 6 bases and J by 9 bases, and 18 bases separated the two germline ends. In germline, CDR1 is SNHLY, CDR2 FYNNEI. The CDR3 runs 13 residues. CDR3 coding DNA: TGTGCCAGCAGGGACAGATTGGAGGCTGGGCAGTACTTC. This encodes CASRDRLEAGQYF.

The rearrangement joins TRBV4-1 to TRBJ2-3; 10 bases align to TRBD2. Germline V gene sequence: CDR1 MGHRA, CDR2 YSYEKL. The CDR3 is 14 amino acids. V was clipped by 3 bases and J by 4 bases; unmatched bases: 1. The CDR3: CASSHGLAADTQYF. DNA for the CDR3: TGCGCCAGCAGCCATGGACTAGCGGCAGATACGCAGTATTTT.

CDR3 sequence: CASSLGWDGTYGYTF. The CDR3 DNA reads as TGTGCCAGCAGCTTAGGATGGGACGGAACGTATGGCTACACCTTC. The chain joins TRBV7-2 to TRBJ1-2; a weak D match, TRBD1 (5 bases). The V and J ends lost 1 base and 5 bases respectively, with 14 bases between them. CDR1 and CDR2 from the germline V gene are SGHTA and FQGNSA. This CDR3 has 15 amino acids.

The rearrangement uses TRBV11-1 and TRBJ2-5; the D gene is possibly TRBD1 (8 bases). CDR1 SGHAT and CDR2 FQDESV come from the germline V gene (reference sequence). V gave up 2 bases and J gave up 4 bases, with 17 bases separating them. This CDR3 has 16 amino acids. CDR3 DNA sequence: TGTGCCAGCAGCTTACCCAGGACAGGGAGGGGAGAGACCCAGTACTTC. Translating it yields CASSLPRTGRGETQYF.

The chain links TRBV7-9 to TRBJ2-7, with 8 nucleotides matching TRBD1. Trimming at V came to 5 bases and at J to 6 bases, leaving 12 bases not matched to a gene. Germline V lookup: CDR1 SEHNR, CDR2 FQNEAQ (reference sequence). There are 15 residues in the CDR3. The CDR3 sequence is CASSPRTGFSAEQYF. CDR3 DNA: TGTGCCAGCAGCCCGAGGACAGGGTTCTCCGCCGAGCAGTACTTC.

A few counts support this clone. The chain links TRBV9 to TRBJ1-6; D not resolved. This CDR3 has 14 residues. V shed 4 bases and J shed 9 bases, with 14 bases lying between them. Germline V gives CDR1 SGDLS, CDR2 YYNGEE. DNA of the CDR3: TGTGCCAGCAGCTTCCAGGAAGCTCGTTCACCCCTCCACTTT. Translating gives CASSFQEARSPLHF.

The chain is built from TRBV9 and TRBJ1-1; TRBD1 agrees at 7 bases. CDR1 SGDLS and CDR2 YYNGEE come from the germline V gene. The CDR3 consists of 15 residues. Trimming removed 4 bases from V and 5 bases from J; junction bases left unmatched: 11. CDR3 region: CASSPRQGRVTEAFF. The CDR3 DNA sequence: TGTGCCAGCAGCCCCCGACAGGGCCGAGTGACTGAAGCTTTCTTT.

V is TRBV5-1 and J is TRBJ1-1; TRBD1 matches 8 bases. The germline V gene encodes CDR1 SGHRS and CDR2 YFSETQ. The CDR3 has 17 residues. V dropped 0 bases and J dropped 0; count of bases not matched to a gene: 7. The CDR3 protein is CASSLAGAGGMNTEAFF. CDR3 nucleotide sequence: TGCGCCAGCAGCTTGGCCGGTGCAGGGGGCATGAACACTGAAGCTTTCTTT.

The V and J genes are TRBV6-6 and TRBJ2-5, with 13 bases lining up with TRBD2. CDR1 MNHNY and CDR2 SVGAGI come from the germline V gene (reference sequence). After removal of 6 bases from V and 4 bases from J, the junction contained 5 bases not matched to a gene. The CDR3 consists of 15 residues. The CDR3 sequence is CASRRLAGGRETQYF. In DNA, the CDR3 is TGTGCCAGCAGGAGACTAGCGGGAGGACGAGAGACCCAGTACTTC.

The CDR3 region is CASSVGLAELGKQFF. CDR3 in DNA: TGTGCCAGCAGCGTCGGACTAGCGGAGTTGGGTAAGCAGTTCTTC. This chain links TRBV9 with TRBJ2-1; TRBD2 agrees at 10 bases. The length of the CDR3 is 15 residues. V was clipped by 2 bases and J by 11 bases; unmatched bases: 10. Germline V lookup: CDR1 SGDLS, CDR2 YYNGEE.

The J gene is TRBJ1-2, the V gene TRBV9, with D perhaps TRBD1 (6 bases). The CDR3 loop spans 14 amino acids. The germline CDR1 and CDR2 sequences are SGDLS and YYNGEE. Trimming removed 5 bases at V and 6 bases at J, with 17 bases between. CDR3 in DNA: TGTGCCAGCAGTCCCCACCCAGGGGCGAATGGCTACACCTTC. Protein sequence: CASSPHPGANGYTF.

This rearrangement joins TRBV6-6 to TRBJ2-5; 12 positions agree with TRBD1. Germline V lookup: CDR1 MNHNY, CDR2 SVGAGI (reference sequence). With V trimmed by 2 bases and J by 4 bases, 5 bases remained unmatched. The length of the CDR3 is 16 residues. The CDR3 spells CASSYRGTGGRETQYF. The CDR3 DNA reads as TGTGCCAGCAGTTACAGGGGGACAGGGGGCAGAGAGACCCAGTACTTC.

This rearrangement joins TRBV4-1 to TRBJ1-2; a possible D gene is TRBD1 (5 bases). Trimming left V 5 bases short and J 4 bases short, with 17 bases between. Germline V lookup: CDR1 MGHRA, CDR2 YSYEKL. The CDR3 has 15 residues. The CDR3: CASSDVGQVLYGYTF. CDR3 DNA sequence: TGCGCCAGCAGCGACGTGGGGCAGGTGCTCTATGGCTACACCTTC.

The CDR3 loop is CASSDPTGPYEQYF. The CDR3 DNA follows: TGTGCCAGCAGTGACCCGACAGGACCCTACGAGCAGTACTTC. V usage is TRBV6-4 and J usage is TRBJ2-7, with D possibly TRBD1 on 6 matching bases. The CDR3 is 14 amino acids. Germline CDR1 is MRHNA and CDR2 is SNTAGT. Trimming removed 2 bases at V and 2 bases at J, with 10 bases between.

This chain connects TRBV21-1 to TRBJ2-2; the table assigns TRBD2, which was not confirmed against the DNA. TRBV21-1 is marked as a pseudogene. This CDR3 is built from 17 residues. Here the CDR3 reads CASSKCGAGGTTGELFF. The CDR3 nucleotides read TGTGCCAGCAGCAAGTGTGGAGCGGGAGGGACTACCGGGGAGCTGTTTTTT.

The chain couples TRBV14 to TRBJ2-2; D tentatively fits TRBD1 or TRBD2 (7 bases each). V lost 4 bases and J lost 2, with 14 bases in between. The length of the CDR3 is 16 residues. Germline V gene sequence: CDR1 SGHDN, CDR2 FVKESK. As DNA, the CDR3 is TGTGCCAGCAGCCCCCCCAGGGGGGGTAACACCGGGGAGCTGTTTTTT. It specifies CASSPPRGGNTGELFF.

The rearrangement links TRBV4-3 to TRBJ2-2; D remains unclear. Germline-derived CDR1 and CDR2 are LGHNA and YSLEER. This CDR3 has 15 amino acids. Trimming removed 0 bases at V and 5 bases at J, with 10 bases between. CDR3: CASSQEYRVTGELFF. The CDR3 DNA reads TGCGCCAGCAGCCAAGAGTACCGAGTTACCGGGGAGCTGTTTTTT.

The chain links TRBV5-4 to TRBJ1-2, with 9 bases aligning to TRBD1. The V gene end was trimmed by 2 bases and the J gene end by 2 bases; junction bases not matched to a gene: 4. Germline V gene lookup returns CDR1 SGHNT and CDR2 YYREEE (reference sequence). The CDR3 covers 15 residues. The CDR3 nucleotides read TGTGCCAGCAGCTTAAAGGGGACAGGGAACTATGGCTACACCTTC. Amino acids: CASSLKGTGNYGYTF.

The V call is TRBV5-6, the J call TRBJ2-7; D remains ambiguous. The ends were cut back, 4 bases at V and 7 bases at J, with 12 bases in the middle. Looked up from germline, CDR1 is SGHDT and CDR2 is YYEEEE. The CDR3 length is 12 residues. This chain's CDR3 is CASSPLKEEQYF. In DNA form, the CDR3 reads TGTGCCAGCAGCCCGCTGAAGGAAGAGCAGTACTTC.

The gene calls are TRBV28 and TRBJ2-7, with D possibly being TRBD1 (5 bases). CDR3 length: 13 amino acids. Germline CDR1 is MDHEN and CDR2 is SYDVKM. Trimming pared 6 bases from V and 2 bases from J, leaving 11 bases between. This chain's CDR3 is CASSPTVTYEQYF. The CDR3 DNA is TGTGCCAGCAGCCCGACAGTTACCTACGAGCAGTACTTC.

V usage is TRBV6-7 and J usage is TRBJ2-5; 7 bases are shared with TRBD1. TRBV6-7 is annotated as an ORF whose role is uncertain. The CDR3 is 16 amino acids. V was clipped by 5 bases and J by 4 bases; unmatched bases: 13. This chain's CDR3 is CASSPTQGELGETQYF. The CDR3 DNA reads TGTGCCAGCAGTCCAACCCAGGGGGAGTTAGGAGAGACCCAGTACTTC.

The chain links TRBV6-5 to TRBJ2-7; possible D gene TRBD2, 6 bases. The CDR3 loop spans 13 amino acids. CDR1 is MNHEY, CDR2 SVGAGI, per germline. V gave up 11 bases and J gave up 2 bases, with 16 bases separating them. CDR3 nucleotides: TGTGCCGCCGGGGGTCCAGAAGCCTACGAGCAGTACTTC. It is translated as CAAGGPEAYEQYF.

Remarks on this clone: At the DNA level, this CDR3 is encoded by other sequences in the same sample as well. This chain uses TRBV10-1 with TRBJ2-2, with 7 bases aligning to TRBD1. Germline loops: CDR1 WNHNN, CDR2 SYGVQD (reference sequence). V lost 4 bases to trimming and J lost 0 bases; unmatched junction nucleotides: 8. The CDR3 is 17 amino acids. The CDR3 loop reads CASSGQGQFANTGELFF. The CDR3 nucleotides are TGCGCCAGCAGTGGACAGGGACAATTCGCGAACACCGGGGAGCTGTTTTTT.

V and J are TRBV28 and TRBJ1-2, with a weak D call TRBD1 (5 bases). V was cut by 2 bases and J by 4 bases, with 11 bases left in between. The CDR3 is 14 residues long. From germline, CDR1 is MDHEN and CDR2 SYDVKM. Here the CDR3 DNA reads TGTGCCAGCAGTTTAATTCAGGGCGGCTATGGCTACACCTTC. It specifies CASSLIQGGYGYTF.